A selection of T cell receptor beta chains follows, all from one sample in a study of technical replicates of blood from several donors. The repertoire was sequenced with immunoSEQ multiplex PCR; TCRdb's copy has only in-frame clones and lacks some. The sample yields over 70,000 clones, more than 90% seen once. Sequencing was done on a sample of T cells isolated from PBMCs. The receptors were sampled from a human donor in good health. Both conserved end residues are part of each CDR3. Fields, in order: J gene, V gene, clone size, D gene, CDR3 protein, CDR3 DNA. A D gene is named only where the DNA matches it firmly. A clone size is listed for some rows: how often the clone was seen (once, few, many), or a class if it is expanded.

TRBJ2-7	TRBV6-6	.	.	CASSGDSYEQYF	TGTGCCAGCAGCGGCGACAGCTACGAGCAGTACTTC
TRBJ2-7	TRBV9	.	.	CASSVDTQGSYEQYF	TGTGCCAGCAGCGTAGATACCCAGGGGTCCTACGAGCAGTACTTC
TRBJ2-1	TRBV11-2	.	.	CASSSLSASYNEQFF	TGTGCCAGCAGCTCCCTTAGCGCGTCCTACAATGAGCAGTTCTTC
TRBJ1-2	TRBV9	.	.	CASSPIGQSPMSYTF	TGTGCCAGCAGCCCGATTGGACAGTCCCCTATGAGCTACACCTTC
TRBJ2-3	TRBV5-1	.	.	CASSLGDISSGDTQYF	TGCGCCAGCAGCTTGGGGGACATTTCATCAGGTGATACGCAGTATTTT
TRBJ2-3	TRBV28	.	TRBD2	CASSGREGPDTQYF	TGTGCCAGCAGTGGCCGGGAGGGCCCCGATACGCAGTATTTT
TRBJ2-2	TRBV5-1	.	TRBD2	CASSWTSGMTNTGELFF	TGCGCCAGCAGCTGGACTAGCGGGATGACGAACACCGGGGAGCTGTTTTTT
TRBJ2-7	TRBV21-1	.	.	CASRSRVAHASGRFGEQYF	TGTGCCAGCAGGAGCAGGGTGGCCCACGCTAGCGGGAGATTTGGCGAGCAGTACTTC
TRBJ2-7	TRBV4-1	once	TRBD2	CASSQDPVAGAYEQYF	TGCGCCAGCAGCCAAGATCCGGTGGCGGGAGCCTACGAGCAGTACTTC
TRBJ1-2	TRBV19	.	TRBD1	CASIPSRGGAEGYTF	TGTGCCAGTATCCCCTCTAGAGGGGGCGCAGAGGGCTACACCTTC
TRBJ2-1	TRBV6-5	.	.	CASRAGLSSYNEQFF	TGTGCCAGCAGAGCGGGCCTAAGCTCCTACAATGAGCAGTTCTTC
TRBJ2-1	TRBV7-9	.	TRBD2	CASSSSGRASYNEQFF	TGTGCCAGCAGCTCTAGCGGGAGGGCCTCCTACAATGAGCAGTTCTTC
TRBJ2-7	TRBV11-3	.	.	CASSVGPSYEQYF	TGTGCCAGCAGCGTAGGGCCCTCCTACGAGCAGTACTTC
TRBJ1-3	TRBV2	.	TRBD1	CASSSDREIGNTIYF	TGTGCCAGCAGTTCGGACAGGGAGATTGGAAACACCATATATTTT